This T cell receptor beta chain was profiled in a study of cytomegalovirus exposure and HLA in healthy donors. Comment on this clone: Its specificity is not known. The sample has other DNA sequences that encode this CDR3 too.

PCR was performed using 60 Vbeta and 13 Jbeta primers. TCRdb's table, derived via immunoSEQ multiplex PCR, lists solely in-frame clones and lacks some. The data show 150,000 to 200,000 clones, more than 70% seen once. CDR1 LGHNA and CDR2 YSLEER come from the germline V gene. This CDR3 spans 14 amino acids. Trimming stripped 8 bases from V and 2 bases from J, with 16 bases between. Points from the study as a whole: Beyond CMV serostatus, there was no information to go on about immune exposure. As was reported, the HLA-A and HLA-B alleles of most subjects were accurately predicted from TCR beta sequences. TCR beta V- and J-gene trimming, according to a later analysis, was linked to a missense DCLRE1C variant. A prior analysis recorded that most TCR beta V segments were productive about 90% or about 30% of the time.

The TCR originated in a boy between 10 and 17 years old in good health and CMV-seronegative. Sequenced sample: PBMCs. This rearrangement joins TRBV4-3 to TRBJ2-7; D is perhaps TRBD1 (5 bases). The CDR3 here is CASSWRQGTYEQYF. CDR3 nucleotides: TGCGCCAGCTCCTGGCGTCAGGGCACCTACGAGCAGTACTTC.